This TCR beta chain was recovered during a study of T cell responses to AZD1222 COVID-19 vaccine. The data were produced by immunoSEQ multiplex PCR, yet TCRdb's version contains in-frame clones alone and is incomplete. The data show some 150,000 clones, around 88% seen once. Germline-derived CDR1 and CDR2 are SGDLS and YYNGEE. This CDR3 is 13 amino acids long. V was clipped by 6 bases and J by 2 bases, with 8 bases between them. Sequenced here: peripheral blood, sampled on day 0 of MenACWY control vaccination. The chain carries TRBV9 and TRBJ2-2; D is unclear. This TCR was sampled from an adult in good health. CDR3 coding DNA: TGTGCCAGCACTAGATCAAACACCGGGGAGCTGTTTTTT. Encoded protein: CASTRSNTGELFF.